The sequence of this T cell receptor beta chain was determined in a study of cytomegalovirus exposure and HLA in healthy donors. Findings of the study overall: Cytomegalovirus-associated status was assigned to 150 to 200 TCR beta chains. Per published reports, the classifier diagnosed cytomegalovirus status with high specificity and sensitivity. V- and J-gene trimming in TCR beta was tied to a missense DCLRE1C variant by an analysis performed later. In a later analysis, several top co-occurrence clusters appeared linked to parvovirus B19, influenza, CMV and Epstein-Barr virus.

Vbeta (60) and Jbeta (13) primers were used in the PCR. Here immunoSEQ multiplex PCR was the method, and the copy in TCRdb shows in-frame clones only, minus some. The sample records 110,000 to 150,000 clones, over 65% being singletons. Germline assignment: CDR1 MGHRA and CDR2 YSYEKL. Trimming removed 4 bases from V and 3 bases from J; junction bases left unmatched: 7. This CDR3 contains 16 residues. A word on this clone: Its specificity is unknown.

This clonotype originated in a female donor in good health and CMV-seronegative. The V call is TRBV4-1, the J call TRBJ1-3; 9 nucleotides line up with TRBD1. Sequencing was carried out using PBMCs. Here the CDR3 reads CASSPINRGLGNTIYF. Here the CDR3 DNA reads TGCGCCAGCAGCCCTATAAACAGGGGGCTTGGAAACACCATATATTTT.